The source of this T cell receptor (beta chain) is a study of cytomegalovirus exposure and HLA in healthy donors. The study's findings and limits: The CMV antigen specificity of three CMV-associated chains was confirmed through in vitro analysis. Sequence variants that were highly shared formed a cluster that was likely a sequencing artifact.

Healthy bone marrow donors made up the cohort. Trimming removed 3 bases from V and 5 bases from J; junction bases left unmatched: 10. This CDR3 has 14 amino acids. Germline V gene lookup returns CDR1 GTSNPN and CDR2 SVGIG (reference sequence). Notes on this clone: Its antigen is unknown.

Amplification used 60 Vbeta primers and 13 Jbeta primers. Libraries were prepared by immunoSEQ multiplex PCR; TCRdb keeps only in-frame clonotypes and omits some of them. The table shows fewer than 110,000 clones, with roughly three quarters occurring only once. Sequenced: PBMCs. The chain carries TRBV30 and TRBJ2-7; 7 bases fit TRBD1. The sequence was obtained from a man aged 35 to 55 in good health and CMV-seronegative. DNA of the CDR3: TGTGCCTGGAGCGTATCGACAGGGAGCGACGAGCAGTACTTC. Translation: CAWSVSTGSDEQYF. The whole variable domain, filled in from reference TRBV30 and TRBJ2-7, reads SQTIHQWPATLVQPVGSPLSLECTVEGTSNPNLYWYRQAAGRGLQLLFYSVGIGQISSEVPQNLSASRPQDRQFILSSKKLLLSDSGFYLCAWSVSTGSDEQYFGPGTRLTVT.